These 14 T cell receptor beta chains were all obtained from the same sample, sequenced in a study of cytotoxic CD8 clonotypes in ibrutinib-treated CLL (dated by TCRdb to 2020 to 2023). Per the publication, the time point label means: about eleven months on ibrutinib. The method was the immunoSEQ multiplex PCR assay. TCRdb took this table from immuneACCESS and kept in-frame rearrangements with V and J called. Such tables lack part of the clones; where checked against another copy, unresolved V genes explain under half of the gap, and the rest is unexplained. The sample has more than 50,000 clones on record, less than 60% of them singletons. The ten largest account for roughly 14% of the sample. The material sequenced was PBMCs, taken after 12 months of ibrutinib treatment. The source of these receptors is a human donor with chronic lymphocytic leukemia.

This chain links TRBV28 with TRBJ1-3; no firm D call. Trimming pared 6 bases from V and 3 bases from J, leaving 12 bases between. Germline loops: CDR1 MDHEN, CDR2 SYDVKM. The CDR3 covers 14 residues. CDR3 bases: TGTGCCAGCAGCTCCGGAGAGGGTGGAAACACCATATATTTT. Translation: CASSSGEGGNTIYF.

This chain links TRBV10-3 with TRBJ2-1; 8 bases align to TRBD2. The CDR3 has 14 amino acids. Per germline, CDR1 ENHRY and CDR2 SYGVKD. V lost 11 bases to trimming and J lost 7 bases; unmatched junction nucleotides: 13. In DNA, the CDR3 is TGTGCCTCCCGAGGGACTAGAGTGGGGAATGAGCAGTTCTTC. Protein sequence: CASRGTRVGNEQFF.

The chain recombines TRBV27 with TRBJ1-6; 9 bases line up with TRBD1. The junction had 2 bases not matched to a gene; V was cut back by 0 bases and J by 8 bases. Germline V gene sequence: CDR1 MNHEY, CDR2 SMNVEV (reference sequence). The CDR3 totals 15 residues. Written as DNA, the CDR3 is TGTGCCAGCAGTTTATCAACAGGGGGCTATTCACCCCTCCACTTT. Translated: CASSLSTGGYSPLHF.

This clone has a handful of counts. The V call is TRBV6-1, the J call TRBJ2-1; 12 nucleotides line up with TRBD2. The ends lost 7 bases at V and 14 bases at J; junction bases unmatched: 3. The germline V gene has CDR1 MNHNS and CDR2 SASEGT. The CDR3 spans 11 residues. CDR3 sequence reads: CASTLAGGKFF. CDR3 DNA: TGTGCCAGCACTCTAGCGGGAGGGAAGTTCTTC.

The chain has TRBV11-2 and TRBJ2-5; TRBD1 aligns across 9 bases. Germline V gene lookup returns CDR1 SGHAT and CDR2 FQNNGV. CDR3 length equals 14 residues. Trimming at V came to 5 bases and at J to 5 bases, leaving 6 bases not matched to a gene. The DNA for the CDR3 is TGTGCCAGCAGCCAAACAGGGGGCGTGGAGACCCAGTACTTC. It codes for CASSQTGGVETQYF.

This sequence joins TRBV4-1 and TRBJ1-4; 9 bases agree with TRBD1. J lost 8 bases, V lost 4 bases, and 11 bases had no gene match. This CDR3 contains 16 residues. Germline CDR1 reads MGHRA; CDR2 reads YSYEKL. The chain's CDR3 is CASSLDRDRVGEKLFF. In nucleotides, the CDR3 is TGCGCCAGCAGCCTAGACCGGGACAGGGTAGGGGAAAAACTGTTTTTT.

The V gene is TRBV4-2, the J gene TRBJ1-2; 8 positions agree with TRBD1. There are 18 residues in the CDR3. Trimming cost V 7 bases and J 0 bases; bases outside gene matches: 16. Germline CDR1 and CDR2: LGHNA and YNFKEQ. The CDR3 reads CASTKQGDSQLANYGYTF. CDR3 nucleotide sequence: TGTGCCAGCACTAAACAGGGGGATTCGCAATTAGCTAACTATGGCTACACCTTC.

Concerning this clone: The same CDR3 is also encoded by other DNA sequences in this sample. The chain joins TRBV5-6 to TRBJ2-2; possible D gene TRBD2, 5 bases. Trimming stripped 4 bases from V and 5 bases from J, with 6 bases between. Germline CDR1 SGHDT, CDR2 YYEEEE. The CDR3 is 12 residues long. This CDR3 reads CASSRGTGELFF. DNA of the CDR3: TGTGCCAGCAGCCGGGGAACCGGGGAGCTGTTTTTT.

The rearrangement joins TRBV6-1 to TRBJ1-5, with 9 bases fitting TRBD1. Germline CDR1 and CDR2: MNHNS and SASEGT. J lost 6 bases, V lost 4 bases, and 7 bases had no gene match. The CDR3 spans 15 residues. The CDR3 sequence is CASSAPGQGFQPQHF. The CDR3 DNA reads as TGTGCCAGCAGTGCCCCGGGACAGGGATTTCAGCCCCAGCATTTT.

This clone has just one count. Germline and junction disagree at one end, which may indicate a read error. The V call is TRBV28, the J call TRBJ2-7; 7 nucleotides agree with TRBD1. Germline V lookup: CDR1 MDHEN, CDR2 SYDVKM. The CDR3 is 14 residues long. CDR3 in DNA: TGTGCCAGCACTTTAGGACAGGCGATGTACGAGCAGTACTTC. This translates into CASTLGQAMYEQYF.

This chain uses TRBV5-6 with TRBJ2-2; TRBD1 might be the D (5 bases). Per germline, CDR1 SGHDT and CDR2 YYEEEE. The V end lost 3 bases, the J end lost 4 bases, and 19 bases lay between the germline ends. This CDR3 has 17 amino acids. CDR3 protein: CASSSRQTQRFTGELFF. The CDR3 region has the DNA TGTGCCAGCAGCTCACGACAGACCCAGCGTTTCACCGGGGAGCTGTTTTTT.

This clone turned up a few times. The rearrangement joins TRBV5-1 to TRBJ2-2; 7 bases are a match to TRBD1. CDR1 SGHRS and CDR2 YFSETQ come from the germline V gene. The CDR3 extends over 15 amino acids. J lost 3 bases, V lost 5 bases, and 7 bases had no gene match. The CDR3 spells CASSRDRADTGELFF. The DNA for the CDR3 is TGCGCCAGCAGTAGGGACAGAGCCGACACCGGGGAGCTGTTTTTT.

The chain carries TRBV5-1 and TRBJ1-1; 7 nucleotides line up with TRBD1. The germline V gene has CDR1 SGHRS and CDR2 YFSETQ. V was pared by 5 bases and J by 4 bases, with 11 bases of the junction left unmatched. The CDR3 is 15 residues long. The CDR3 coding sequence is TGCGCCAGCAGTCATATTTACAGGGGTGGCACTGAAGCTTTCTTT. It encodes CASSHIYRGGTEAFF.

The chain joins TRBV12-5 to TRBJ1-1; no reliable D call. Germline V gives CDR1 LGHNT, CDR2 FRNRAP. This CDR3 spans 13 amino acids. V was trimmed by 2 bases and J by 0 bases, leaving 4 bases between them. The CDR3 region has the DNA TGTGCTAGTGGTTTGTCTTTGAACACTGAAGCTTTCTTT. It is translated as CASGLSLNTEAFF.